This TCR beta chain was documented in a study of shared T cell receptors in the human thymus. Trimming took 2 bases from V and 6 from J, leaving 20 bases between them. The CDR3 has 17 amino acids. Measured with immunoSEQ multiplex PCR; TCRdb has only the in-frame clones, and not every one. The sample lists 650,000 to 950,000 clones, 80% to 90% occurring once. This sample was shared with a second study, whose subject was human thymus T cells. Turning to that study: The sample donors, healthy Finnish infants, were having corrective surgery for congenital heart defects. Thymus specimens were resections from corrective heart surgery.

The specimen was thymocytes. This receptor was identified in a girl in the first two years of life with a congenital heart defect. This chain joins TRBV23-1 and TRBJ2-1, with D maybe TRBD2 (6 bases). TRBV23-1 is placed among ORFs of uncertain function. Here the CDR3 reads CASSQTPGLAWGNEQFF. DNA of the CDR3: TGCGCCAGCAGTCAAACTCCGGGACTCGCGTGGGGCAATGAGCAGTTCTTC.